A single sample is the source of the 21 T cell receptor beta chains below, sequenced in a study of blood T cell repertoires in COVID-19. Generated by immunoSEQ multiplex PCR, the TCRdb table keeps only in-frame clones and is missing some. Seen here are 250,000 to 350,000 clones, 90% observed once, and the top ten hold 1.7%. The sequenced sample was PBMCs or T cells enriched from blood (not recorded which). These receptors all stem from a woman between 18 and 29 years old with acute COVID-19.

The table lists this clone with a count of one. This chain links TRBV2 with TRBJ2-2; possible D gene TRBD2, 6 bases. This CDR3 contains 15 residues. Looked up from germline, CDR1 is SNHLY and CDR2 is FYNNEI. Deletions cut 4 bases from V and 3 bases from J, with 12 bases between. For the CDR3, the DNA is TGTGCCAGCAGTGGAACAGGAGGGGACACCGGGGAGCTGTTTTTT. Protein product: CASSGTGGDTGELFF. The whole variable domain, remainder taken from reference TRBV2 and TRBJ2-2, is EPEVTQTPSHQVTQMGQEVILRCVPISNHLYFYWYRQILGQKVEFLVSFYNNEISEKSEIFDDQFSVERPDGSNFTLKIRSTKLEDSAMYFCASSGTGGDTGELFFGEGSRLTVL.

The gene calls are TRBV13 and TRBJ2-6; D is uncertain. This CDR3 spans 17 amino acids. Germline values: CDR1 PRHDT, CDR2 FYEKMQ (reference sequence). The germline V and J ends were trimmed by 5 bases and 0 bases, with 14 bases remaining between them. As DNA, the CDR3 is TGTGCCAGCAGCATGAGTCGACATCGCTCTGGGGCCAACGTCCTGACTTTC. Translating it yields CASSMSRHRSGANVLTF.

The chain employs TRBV2 and TRBJ2-2; 11 nucleotides line up with TRBD2. The CDR3 consists of 17 residues. CDR1 and CDR2 (germline): SNHLY, FYNNEI. Germline trimming cut 5 bases from V and 1 base from J; bases unmatched to any gene: 6. DNA of the CDR3: TGTGCCAGCAGTTCCCCTAGCGGGAGGCGGAACACCGGGGAGCTGTTTTTT. Translated: CASSSPSGRRNTGELFF. Drawing the rest from reference TRBV2 and TRBJ2-2, the complete variable domain is EPEVTQTPSHQVTQMGQEVILRCVPISNHLYFYWYRQILGQKVEFLVSFYNNEISEKSEIFDDQFSVERPDGSNFTLKIRSTKLEDSAMYFCASSSPSGRRNTGELFFGEGSRLTVL.

The chain employs TRBV12-3 or TRBV12-4 and TRBJ2-7, with TRBD2 as a possible D gene (6 bases). This CDR3 has 13 residues. The V and J ends lost 8 bases and 5 bases respectively, with 16 bases between them. The CDR3 is CASRDSNRHEQYF. The CDR3, as DNA: TGTGCCAGCCGGGACTCCAACCGCCACGAGCAGTACTTC.

V gene TRBV10-2 combines with J gene TRBJ2-2; TRBD2 matches 10 bases. Germline V lookup: CDR1 WSHSY, CDR2 SAAADI. The V and J ends lost 6 bases and 5 bases, in that order; junction bases with no gene match: 3. The length of the CDR3 is 14 residues. The CDR3 sequence: CASRGTSETGELFF. CDR3 bases: TGCGCCAGCAGAGGGACTAGCGAAACCGGGGAGCTGTTTTTT.

The V call is TRBV27, the J call TRBJ2-1; D possibly corresponds to TRBD2 (5 bases). Trimming took off 6 bases at V and 0 bases at J, with 18 bases between the two ends. In germline, CDR1 is MNHEY, CDR2 SMNVEV (reference sequence). CDR3 length: 17 amino acids. CDR3 in DNA: TGTGCCAGCAGGACCTCTCTCGGACTGAGCTCCTACAATGAGCAGTTCTTC. This sequence encodes CASRTSLGLSSYNEQFF.

In regard to this clone: This specimen includes other DNA sequences encoding the same CDR3. The gene calls are TRBV28 and TRBJ2-3, with 16 nucleotides matching TRBD2. The CDR3 has 17 residues. V lost 3 bases to trimming and J lost 6 bases; unmatched junction nucleotides: 6. CDR1 is MDHEN, CDR2 SYDVKM, per germline. CDR3 amino acids: CASSFGTSGRAGDTQYF. The CDR3 DNA sequence: TGTGCCAGCAGTTTCGGGACTAGCGGGAGGGCGGGGGATACGCAGTATTTT.

This clone has just one count. This rearrangement joins TRBV12-3 or TRBV12-4 to TRBJ2-1, with D possibly being TRBD2 (5 bases). V was shortened by 8 bases and J by 4 bases, with 9 bases between the two germline ends. The CDR3 totals 12 residues. CDR3 in DNA: TGTGCCAGCGAGGGAAGGTACAATGAGCAGTTCTTC. Its protein product is CASEGRYNEQFF.

This chain uses TRBV5-6 with TRBJ2-3; perhaps TRBD1 as D (6 bases). This CDR3 comprises 14 residues. Germline loops: CDR1 SGHDT, CDR2 YYEEEE. V was shortened by 3 bases and J by 2 bases, with 10 bases between the two germline ends. The CDR3 loop is CASSYWTDTDTQYF. The DNA of the CDR3 is TGTGCCAGCAGCTACTGGACAGACACAGATACGCAGTATTTT.

The chain links TRBV28 to TRBJ2-4; tentatively, D is TRBD1 (6 bases). V dropped 3 bases and J dropped 3 bases, with 15 bases sitting between them. The CDR3 has 16 amino acids. Germline assignment: CDR1 MDHEN and CDR2 SYDVKM. CDR3 protein: CASSFLQGYFKNIQYF. CDR3 in DNA: TGTGCCAGCAGTTTCCTTCAGGGGTATTTCAAAAACATTCAGTACTTC.

The chain employs TRBV7-6 and TRBJ2-1; 11 bases match TRBD2. The J segment lost 1 base and the V segment lost 2 bases, leaving 7 bases of the junction unmatched. Germline V lookup: CDR1 SGHVS, CDR2 FNYEAQ. CDR3 length: 18 residues. CDR3 DNA: TGTGCCAGCAGCTTATTGGGCCTAGCGGGAGGTTCCTACAATGAGCAGTTCTTC. Its protein product is CASSLLGLAGGSYNEQFF. Based on the CDR3 plus reference TRBV7-6 and TRBJ2-1, the full variable domain is GAGVSQSPRYKVTKRGQDVALRCDPISGHVSLYWYRQALGQGPEFLTYFNYEAQQDKSGLPNDRFSAERPEGSISTLTIQRTEQRDSAMYRCASSLLGLAGGSYNEQFFGPGTRLTVL.

This chain uses TRBV27 with TRBJ2-7, with a tentative D call TRBD2 (5 bases). In germline, CDR1 is MNHEY, CDR2 SMNVEV (reference sequence). The CDR3 is 15 amino acids. V gave up 5 bases and J gave up 4 bases, with 18 bases separating them. CDR3 nucleotide sequence: TGTGCCAGCAGTCTTCGGGGAACTCTGGATTACGAGCAGTACTTC. It yields the protein CASSLRGTLDYEQYF.

CDR3 nucleotides: TGTGCCAGCAGTTATCATCGAAGCGGTGGCGAGCAGTACTTC. As protein: CASSYHRSGGEQYF. This chain links TRBV6-5 with TRBJ2-7; perhaps TRBD2 as D (5 bases). The CDR3 extends over 14 amino acids. The germline CDR1 and CDR2 sequences are MNHEY and SVGAGI. V lost 3 bases and J 6 bases, leaving 15 bases between the germline ends.

The rearrangement links TRBV4-1 to TRBJ1-2; D unclear. This CDR3 is built from 13 residues. In germline, CDR1 is MGHRA, CDR2 YSYEKL. V was cut by 2 bases and J by 9 bases, with 13 bases left in between. As DNA, the CDR3 is TGCGCCAGCAGCCAAAGTTCTGGGAGGAGCTACACCTTC. It translates to CASSQSSGRSYTF.

This chain uses TRBV3-1 (or the pseudogene TRBV3-2) with TRBJ2-7, with 11 nucleotides matching TRBD1. The trim removed 5 bases at V and 2 bases at J, leaving 8 bases unmatched. The CDR3 covers 16 residues. The germline V gene encodes CDR1 LGHDT and CDR2 YNNKEL (reference sequence). In DNA form, the CDR3 reads TGTGCCAGCAGCGGGACAGGGGGATTACTTACCTACGAGCAGTACTTC. It translates to CASSGTGGLLTYEQYF.

This clone was counted at least ten times. The rearrangement links TRBV5-5 to TRBJ2-7; 14 bases match TRBD2. Trimming took 4 bases from V and 5 from J; bases not matched to a gene: 11. In germline, CDR1 is SGHKS, CDR2 YYEKEE (reference sequence). The length of the CDR3 is 17 residues. CDR3: CASSLRTSGRSPHEQYF. CDR3 DNA: TGTGCCAGCAGCCTAAGGACTAGCGGGAGGTCCCCCCACGAGCAGTACTTC.

This chain links TRBV6-5 with TRBJ1-5; 7 positions match TRBD1. Germline V gives CDR1 MNHEY, CDR2 SVGAGI. Unmatched junction bases numbered 6, after V lost 4 bases and J lost 0 bases. The CDR3 spans 16 residues. Here the CDR3 reads CASSSGQAYSNQPQHF. The CDR3 bases are TGTGCCAGCAGTTCAGGACAGGCCTATAGCAATCAGCCCCAGCATTTT.

The chain has TRBV28 and TRBJ2-1; D is uncertain. The V and J ends lost 2 bases and 3 bases respectively, with 14 bases between them. The CDR3 spans 16 residues. Germline V gene sequence: CDR1 MDHEN, CDR2 SYDVKM. The CDR3 nucleotides are TGTGCCAGCAGTTTAGGGCCGCCCAGTGGCTACAATGAGCAGTTCTTC. As protein: CASSLGPPSGYNEQFF.

The gene calls are TRBV5-1 and TRBJ2-7, with 8 bases that match TRBD2. CDR1 is SGHRS, CDR2 YFSETQ, per germline. CDR3 length equals 15 residues. J gave up 2 bases and V 0 bases, and 4 bases lay outside the gene matches. The CDR3 is CASSLGSGGTYEQYF. The CDR3 bases are TGCGCCAGCAGCTTGGGATCGGGGGGGACCTACGAGCAGTACTTC.

The gene calls are TRBV30 and TRBJ1-1; maybe TRBD1 (5 bases). The germline V and J ends were trimmed by 4 bases and 6 bases, with 15 bases remaining between them. The CDR3 loop spans 13 amino acids. Germline V gene sequence: CDR1 GTSNPN, CDR2 SVGIG (reference sequence). The CDR3 DNA sequence: TGTGCCTGGAAGTCTACGGGGGGGTCTGAAGCTTTCTTT. Its translation is CAWKSTGGSEAFF.

The V gene is TRBV5-1, the J gene TRBJ2-3; 9 bases fit TRBD2. Losses at the gene ends were 4 bases for V and 5 bases for J; bases not matched to a gene: 11. This CDR3 spans 16 amino acids. Germline V gene sequence: CDR1 SGHRS, CDR2 YFSETQ. CDR3 amino acids: CASSDSGRPSEDTQYF. The CDR3 region has the DNA TGCGCCAGCAGCGACAGCGGGAGGCCGTCGGAAGATACGCAGTATTTT.